The rows below give T cell receptor beta chains drawn from one sample of a study of blood T cell repertoires in COVID-19. The protocol was immunoSEQ multiplex PCR, while the TCRdb copy is restricted to in-frame clones and leaves out a portion. Of approximately 350,000 clones in the sample, more than 70% are singletons; the top ten hold 2.5% to 3.5%. Sequencing used peripheral blood. These TCRs come from a woman aged 30 to 39 with COVID-19, enrolled during active disease. The CDR3 runs from the conserved cysteine through the conserved F or W. A D gene is named only where the DNA matches it firmly. Clone size is not always given. Where it is, it says once, few, many or a class for expanded clones.

cdr3_length	v_call	clone_size	j_call	d_call	cdr3_aa	cdr3_nt
16	TRBV6-5	once	TRBJ1-3	TRBD1	CASSYSEQGAGNTIYF	TGTGCCAGCAGTTACTCGGAACAGGGGGCGGGAAACACCATATATTTT
14	TRBV4-3	-	TRBJ1-2	-	CASSQEGGGSGYTF	TGCGCCAGCAGCCAAGAAGGGGGGGGCTCTGGCTACACCTTC
15	TRBV6-5	-	TRBJ2-2	TRBD2	CASIQTSGSTGELFF	TGTGCCAGCATCCAGACTAGCGGGAGTACCGGGGAGCTGTTTTTT
16	TRBV9	-	TRBJ2-3	-	CASSVGANGGADTQYF	TGTGCCAGCAGCGTAGGGGCAAATGGGGGCGCAGATACGCAGTATTTT
17	TRBV19	-	TRBJ2-2	-	CASSIYRRTGDTGELFF	TGTGCCAGTAGTATATATAGGCGAACCGGGGACACCGGGGAGCTGTTTTTT
14	TRBV19	once	TRBJ1-1	-	CASSNRPPTPEAFF	TGTGCCAGTAGTAACAGGCCGCCTACCCCTGAAGCTTTCTTT
14	TRBV6-5	-	TRBJ1-1	-	CASRGGWANTEAFF	TGTGCCAGCAGGGGCGGGTGGGCGAACACTGAAGCTTTCTTT
15	TRBV5-4	-	TRBJ2-1	TRBD1	CASSPQGAWDDEQFF	TGTGCCAGCAGCCCGCAGGGGGCCTGGGACGATGAGCAGTTCTTC
16	TRBV2	-	TRBJ2-5	TRBD2	CASSEGASGALETQYF	TGTGCCAGCAGTGAAGGGGCTAGCGGGGCCCTAGAGACCCAGTACTTC
14	TRBV27	-	TRBJ1-5	-	CASSFGGVGQPQHF	TGTGCCAGCAGTTTTGGGGGGGTTGGTCAGCCCCAGCATTTT
15	TRBV2	-	TRBJ1-6	-	CASSEGWTGDSPLHF	TGTGCCAGCAGTGAGGGTTGGACTGGAGATTCACCCCTCCACTTT
15	TRBV19	-	TRBJ1-2	TRBD1	CASNPSSTGVYGYTF	TGTGCCAGTAACCCGAGCTCGACAGGGGTCTATGGCTACACCTTC
15	TRBV28	-	TRBJ2-6	-	CASNMRVPGANVLTF	TGTGCCAGCAACATGAGGGTACCTGGGGCCAACGTCCTGACTTTC
15	TRBV7-9	once	TRBJ1-1	TRBD1	CASSPRQGAGTEAFF	TGTGCCAGCAGCCCGAGACAGGGGGCAGGCACTGAAGCTTTCTTT
15	TRBV6-5	-	TRBJ2-7	TRBD1	CASRTGTGNLYEQYF	TGTGCCAGCAGGACCGGGACAGGGAATCTATACGAGCAGTACTTC
14	TRBV7-9	-	TRBJ1-2	-	CASSLSQTNYGYTF	TGTGCCAGCAGCTTATCACAGACTAACTATGGCTACACCTTC
13	TRBV5-5	-	TRBJ1-4	TRBD1	CASRMDRGEKLFF	TGTGCCAGCAGGATGGACAGGGGGGAAAAACTGTTTTTT
13	TRBV19	-	TRBJ2-1	TRBD1	CASRTGGDNEQFF	TGTGCCAGTCGGACAGGGGGGGACAATGAGCAGTTCTTC
18	TRBV4-1	-	TRBJ2-5	-	CASSPGGRSTYRQETQYF	TGCGCCAGCAGCCCAGGAGGCCGGTCGACTTATCGGCAAGAGACCCAGTACTTC
14	TRBV7-2	-	TRBJ2-2	-	CASSLGAHPGELFF	TGTGCCAGCAGCTTAGGGGCCCACCCCGGGGAGCTGTTTTTT
13	TRBV6-5	-	TRBJ2-5	-	CASSHRVLETQYF	TGTGCCAGCAGTCACAGGGTCCTCGAGACCCAGTACTTC
15	TRBV9	once	TRBJ1-2	-	CASSVEQGRSYGYTF	TGTGCCAGCAGCGTAGAACAGGGTCGCTCGTACGGCTACACCTTC
15	TRBV28	-	TRBJ2-3	TRBD2	CASSSSGRGSDTQYF	TGTGCCAGCAGTTCTAGCGGGAGAGGCTCAGATACGCAGTATTTT
15	TRBV19	-	TRBJ1-2	TRBD1	CASSIQDRVDYGYTF	TGTGCCAGTAGTATCCAGGACAGGGTCGACTATGGCTACACCTTC
14	TRBV16	-	TRBJ1-2	-	CASSQSTGFSGYTF	TGTGCCAGCAGCCAATCCACAGGTTTCAGTGGCTACACCTTC